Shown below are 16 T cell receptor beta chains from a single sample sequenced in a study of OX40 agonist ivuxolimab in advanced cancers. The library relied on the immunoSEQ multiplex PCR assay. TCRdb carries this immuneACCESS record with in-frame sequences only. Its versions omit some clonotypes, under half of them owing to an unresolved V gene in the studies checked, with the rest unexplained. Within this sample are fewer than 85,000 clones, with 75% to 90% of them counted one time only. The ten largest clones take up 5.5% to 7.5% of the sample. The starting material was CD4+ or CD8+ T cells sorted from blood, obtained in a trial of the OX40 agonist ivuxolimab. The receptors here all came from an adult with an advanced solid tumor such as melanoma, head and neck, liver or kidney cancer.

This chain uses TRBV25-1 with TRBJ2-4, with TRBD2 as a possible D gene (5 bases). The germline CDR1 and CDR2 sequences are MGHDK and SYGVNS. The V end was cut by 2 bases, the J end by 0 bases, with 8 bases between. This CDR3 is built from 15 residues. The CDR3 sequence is CASSEGSLAKNIQYF. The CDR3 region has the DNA TGTGCCAGCAGTGAAGGGAGTCTAGCCAAAAACATTCAGTACTTC.

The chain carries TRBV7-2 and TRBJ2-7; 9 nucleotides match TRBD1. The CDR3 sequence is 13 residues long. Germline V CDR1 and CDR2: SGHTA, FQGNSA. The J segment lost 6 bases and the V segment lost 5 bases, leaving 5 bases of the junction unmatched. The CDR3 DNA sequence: TGTGCCAGCAGCCGGGACAGGGTACGCGAGCAGTACTTC. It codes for CASSRDRVREQYF.

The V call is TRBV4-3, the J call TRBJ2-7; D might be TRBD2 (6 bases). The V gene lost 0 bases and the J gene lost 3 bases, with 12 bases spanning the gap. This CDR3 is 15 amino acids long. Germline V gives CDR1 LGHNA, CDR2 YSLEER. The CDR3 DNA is TGCGCCAGCAGCCAAGAATGGGAGGTAAACTACGAGCAGTACTTC. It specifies CASSQEWEVNYEQYF.

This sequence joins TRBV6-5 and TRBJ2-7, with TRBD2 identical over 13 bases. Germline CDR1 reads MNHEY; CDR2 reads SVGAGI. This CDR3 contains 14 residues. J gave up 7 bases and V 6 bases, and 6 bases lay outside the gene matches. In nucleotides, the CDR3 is TGTGCCAGCAGACGGACTAGCGGGAGAGGGGAGCAGTACTTC. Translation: CASRRTSGRGEQYF.

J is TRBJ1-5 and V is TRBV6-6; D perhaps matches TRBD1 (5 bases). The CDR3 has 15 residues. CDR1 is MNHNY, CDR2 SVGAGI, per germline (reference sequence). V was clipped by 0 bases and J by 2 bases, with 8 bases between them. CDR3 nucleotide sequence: TGTGCCAGCAGTTACTCGTTAGGGGGCAATCAGCCCCAGCATTTT. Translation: CASSYSLGGNQPQHF.

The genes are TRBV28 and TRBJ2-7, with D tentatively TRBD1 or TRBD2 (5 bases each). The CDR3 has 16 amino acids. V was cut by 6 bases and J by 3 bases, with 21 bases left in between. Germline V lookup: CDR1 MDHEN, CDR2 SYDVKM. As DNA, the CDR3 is TGTGCCAGCAGAGCAAACCACGGGGCAGGGTTCTACGAGCAGTACTTC. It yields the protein CASRANHGAGFYEQYF.

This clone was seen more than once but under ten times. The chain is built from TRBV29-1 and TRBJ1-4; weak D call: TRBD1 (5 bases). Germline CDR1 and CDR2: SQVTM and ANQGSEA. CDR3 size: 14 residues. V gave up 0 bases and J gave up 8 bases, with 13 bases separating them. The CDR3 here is CSVEDRGGGEKLFF. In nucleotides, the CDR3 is TGCAGCGTTGAAGATCGGGGTGGGGGAGAAAAACTGTTTTTT. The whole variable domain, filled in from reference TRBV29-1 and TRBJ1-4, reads SAVISQKPSRDICQRGTSLTIQCQVDSQVTMMFWYRQQPGQSLTLIATANQGSEATYESGFVIDKFPISRPNLTFSTLTVSNMSPEDSSIYLCSVEDRGGGEKLFFGSGTQLSVL.

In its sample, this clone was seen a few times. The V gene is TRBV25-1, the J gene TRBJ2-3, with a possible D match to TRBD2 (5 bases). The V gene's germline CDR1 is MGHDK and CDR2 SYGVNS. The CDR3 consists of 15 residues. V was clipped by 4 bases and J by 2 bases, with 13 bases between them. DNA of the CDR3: TGTGCCAGCAGTGGGCCCGGACTTTCCACAGATACGCAGTATTTT. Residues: CASSGPGLSTDTQYF.

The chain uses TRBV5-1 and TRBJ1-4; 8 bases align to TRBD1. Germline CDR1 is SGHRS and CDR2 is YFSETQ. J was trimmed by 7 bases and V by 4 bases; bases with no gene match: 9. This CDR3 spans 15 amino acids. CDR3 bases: TGCGCCAGCAGCCCGAGGACAGGGACGGGTGAAAAACTGTTTTTT. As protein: CASSPRTGTGEKLFF.

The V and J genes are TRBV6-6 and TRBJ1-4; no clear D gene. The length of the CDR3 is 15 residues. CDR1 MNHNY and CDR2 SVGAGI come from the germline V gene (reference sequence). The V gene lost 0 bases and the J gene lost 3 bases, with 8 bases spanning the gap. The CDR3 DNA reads TGTGCCAGCAGTTACTCAGGTGTATCTAATGAAAAACTGTTTTTT. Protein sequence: CASSYSGVSNEKLFF.

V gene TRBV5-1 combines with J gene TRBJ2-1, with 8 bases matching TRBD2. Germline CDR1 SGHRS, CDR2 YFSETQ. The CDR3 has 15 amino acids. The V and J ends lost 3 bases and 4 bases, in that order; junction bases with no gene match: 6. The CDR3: CASSSVAGSYNEQFF. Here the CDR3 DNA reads TGCGCCAGCAGCTCCGTAGCGGGATCATACAATGAGCAGTTCTTC.

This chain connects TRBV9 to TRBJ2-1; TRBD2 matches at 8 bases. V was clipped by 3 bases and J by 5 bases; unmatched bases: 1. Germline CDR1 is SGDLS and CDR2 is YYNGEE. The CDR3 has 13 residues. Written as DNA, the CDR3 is TGTGCCAGCAGCGCAGCGGGGGACAATGAGCAGTTCTTC. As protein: CASSAAGDNEQFF.

This chain's CDR3 is CASSRRAGGGEQFF. DNA of the CDR3: TGTGCCAGCAGCCGCCGCGCCGGGGGGGGTGAGCAGTTCTTC. The J gene is TRBJ2-1, the V gene TRBV7-9; 8 positions agree with TRBD2. CDR1 and CDR2 (germline): SEHNR, FQNEAQ (reference sequence). CDR3 length: 14 amino acids. Unmatched junction bases numbered 9, after V lost 5 bases and J lost 9 bases.

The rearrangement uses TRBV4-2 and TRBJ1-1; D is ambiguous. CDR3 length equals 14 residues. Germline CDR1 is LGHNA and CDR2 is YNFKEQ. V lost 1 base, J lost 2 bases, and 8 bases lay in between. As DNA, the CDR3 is TGTGCCAGCAGCCAAGGCGACATTAACACTGAAGCTTTCTTT. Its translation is CASSQGDINTEAFF.

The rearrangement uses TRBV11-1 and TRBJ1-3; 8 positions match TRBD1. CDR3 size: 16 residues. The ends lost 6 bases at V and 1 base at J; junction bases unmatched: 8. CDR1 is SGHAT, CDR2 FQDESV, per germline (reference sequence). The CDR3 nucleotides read TGTGCCAGCAGGGGACCGGGACAGGATTCTGGAAACACCATATATTTT. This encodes CASRGPGQDSGNTIYF.

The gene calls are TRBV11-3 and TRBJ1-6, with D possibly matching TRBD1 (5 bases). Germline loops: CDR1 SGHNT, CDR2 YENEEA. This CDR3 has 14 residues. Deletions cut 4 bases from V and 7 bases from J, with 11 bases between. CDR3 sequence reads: CASSSQGLNSPLHF. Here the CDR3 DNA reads TGTGCCAGCAGCTCCCAGGGCCTAAATTCACCCCTCCACTTT.